This T cell receptor (beta chain) is drawn from a study of early T cells in non-severe SARS-CoV-2 infection. This clonotype was found a few times. The TCR library protocol was used to attach unique molecular identifiers. These identifiers were attached to individual cDNA molecules. TCRdb recomputed calls from the 5' RACE reads with MiXCR, one row per CDR3 protein. The data show tens of thousands of distinct CDR3 sequences, approximately 10% seen once. Sequencing was carried out using whole blood. This TCR came from an adult who was a healthcare worker with PCR-confirmed SARS-CoV-2 infection or an uninfected control (not recorded which).

In DNA, the CDR3 is TGCGCCAGCGGGAAGCGGGAGAGAGGGGAGCTGTTTTTT. It specifies CASGKRERGELFF. The gene calls are TRBV5-1 and TRBJ2-2, with 8 positions matching TRBD2. Trimming took 7 bases from V and 8 from J; bases not matched to a gene: 7. Germline-derived CDR1 and CDR2 are SGHRS and YFSETQ. This CDR3 spans 13 amino acids.